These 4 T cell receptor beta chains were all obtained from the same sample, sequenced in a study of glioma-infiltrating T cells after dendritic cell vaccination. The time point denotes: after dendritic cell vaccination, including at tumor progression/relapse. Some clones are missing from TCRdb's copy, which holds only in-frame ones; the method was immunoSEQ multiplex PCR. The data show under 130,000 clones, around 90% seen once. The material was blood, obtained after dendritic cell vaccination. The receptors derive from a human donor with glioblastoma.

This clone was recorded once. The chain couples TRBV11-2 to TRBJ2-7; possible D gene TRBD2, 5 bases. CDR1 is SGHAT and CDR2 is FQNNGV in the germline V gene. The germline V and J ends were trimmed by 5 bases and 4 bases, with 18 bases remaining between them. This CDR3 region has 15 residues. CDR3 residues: CASSIRGGGEYEQYF. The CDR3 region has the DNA TGTGCCAGCAGCATAAGAGGAGGTGGAGAATACGAGCAGTACTTC.

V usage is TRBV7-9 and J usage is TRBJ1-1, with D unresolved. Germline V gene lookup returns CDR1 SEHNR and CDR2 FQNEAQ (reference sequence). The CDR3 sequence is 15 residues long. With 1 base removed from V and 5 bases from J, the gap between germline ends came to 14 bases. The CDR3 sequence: CASSLGPGFGTEAFF. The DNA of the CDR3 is TGTGCCAGCAGCTTAGGACCGGGATTTGGGACTGAAGCTTTCTTT.

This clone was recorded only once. CDR3 in DNA: TGTGCCAGCAGCCCAGACCGAGCGGGGGGTTTCTACGAGCAGTACTTC. Translated: CASSPDRAGGFYEQYF. The chain is built from TRBV7-6 and TRBJ2-7; the match to TRBD2 covers 9 bases. The CDR3 extends over 16 amino acids. With V trimmed by 5 bases and J by 3 bases, 11 bases remained unmatched. CDR1 is SGHVS, CDR2 FNYEAQ, per germline.

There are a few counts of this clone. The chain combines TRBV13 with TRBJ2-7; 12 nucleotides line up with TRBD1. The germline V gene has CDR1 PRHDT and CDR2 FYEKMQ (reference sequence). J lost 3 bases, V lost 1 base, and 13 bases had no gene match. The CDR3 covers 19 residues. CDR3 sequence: CASSLVPGTGGLSGYEQYF. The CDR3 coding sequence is TGTGCCAGCAGCTTAGTCCCCGGGACAGGGGGCCTCAGTGGCTACGAGCAGTACTTC.